The 20 T cell receptor beta chains presented below share a single source sample, sequenced in a study of identical twins. From the 5' RACE reads, TCRdb called clonotypes with MiXCR, one entry per CDR3 protein. The data contain fewer than 650,000 distinct CDR3 sequences, roughly 9.9% of them seen just once; the ten biggest clones take up roughly 3%. This sample also belongs to another study, concerning yellow fever vaccine responses in identical twins.

Sequenced: PBMCs. These receptors originate from a woman aged 18-29 years in good health.

This clonotype has just a few counts. The chain carries TRBV29-1 and TRBJ2-2; no definite D call. Between the trimmed V and J ends, which lost 6 bases and 6 bases, there was a span of 11 bases. The CDR3 length is 12 residues. Germline CDR1 is SQVTM and CDR2 is ANQGSEA. Here the CDR3 reads CSVPAPSGELFF. DNA for the CDR3: TGCAGCGTCCCTGCCCCGTCCGGGGAGCTGTTTTTT.

The table lists this clonotype with many counts. The chain has TRBV12-3 or TRBV12-4 and TRBJ2-1; D remains ambiguous. This CDR3 comprises 12 residues. The V and J ends lost 0 bases and 10 bases respectively, with 7 bases between them. The chain's CDR3 is CASSLALGEQFF. CDR3 DNA: TGTGCCAGCAGTTTAGCGTTGGGCGAGCAGTTCTTC.

Concerning this clonotype itself: Being one base from a much bigger clone, this may be a read error. This chain connects TRBV12-3 or TRBV12-4 to TRBJ2-7; 12 bases are a match to TRBD2. CDR3 length: 17 residues. The CDR3 DNA reads as TGTGCCAGCAGTTCCTCACGACTAGCGGGAGTAAGTTACGAGCGGTACTTC. Translated, it gives CASSSSRLAGVSYERYF.

This clonotype came up many times. The chain has TRBV20-1 and TRBJ2-1; 9 bases align to TRBD2. Germline-derived CDR1 and CDR2 are DFQATT and SNEGSKA (reference sequence). The CDR3 is 15 amino acids. V lost 1 base, J lost 7 bases, and 8 bases stayed unmatched. As DNA, the CDR3 is TGCAGTGCTAGAGGCGGCGGGGGGGCCGGTAATGAGCAGTTCTTC. It yields the protein CSARGGGGAGNEQFF.

This clonotype was detected a few times. This sequence joins TRBV6-1 and TRBJ2-7; a weak D match, TRBD2 (5 bases). Germline loops: CDR1 MNHNS, CDR2 SASEGT. V was shortened by 8 bases and J by 1 base, with 15 bases between the two germline ends. The CDR3 has 14 residues. The CDR3 region has the DNA TGTGCCAGCGAAGATGCGGGCAAATCCTACGAGCAGTACTTC. This gives the protein CASEDAGKSYEQYF.

The sample holds a few counts of this clonotype. This chain uses TRBV2 with TRBJ2-7; weak D call: TRBD1 (6 bases). This CDR3 has 15 amino acids. Germline V gives CDR1 SNHLY, CDR2 FYNNEI. The ends were cut back, 2 bases at V and 3 bases at J, with 14 bases in the middle. CDR3 coding DNA: TGTGCCAGCAGTGAAAGTTGGGACACTCGCTACGAGCAGTACTTC. This encodes CASSESWDTRYEQYF. Complete variable domain (other parts from reference TRBV2 and TRBJ2-7): EPEVTQTPSHQVTQMGQEVILRCVPISNHLYFYWYRQILGQKVEFLVSFYNNEISEKSEIFDDQFSVERPDGSNFTLKIRSTKLEDSAMYFCASSESWDTRYEQYFGPGTRLTVT.

The chain combines TRBV29-1 with TRBJ2-3, with D unclear. The CDR3 covers 14 residues. Trimming removed 0 bases from V and 7 bases from J, with 14 bases in between. From germline, CDR1 is SQVTM and CDR2 ANQGSEA. In nucleotides, the CDR3 is TGCAGCGTTGAAGAGGCAGCAGGAGCCTATACGCAGTATTTT. Amino acid sequence: CSVEEAAGAYTQYF.

As regards this clonotype: An end of the junction differs from the germline gene, which may be a read error. CDR3 protein: CARSLASTSGTLRGEQFF. The CDR3 DNA reads as TGTGCCCGCAGTTTAGCGTCGACTAGCGGGACATTAAGGGGTGAGCAGTTCTTC. The V gene is TRBV12-3 or TRBV12-4, the J gene TRBJ2-1; TRBD2 agrees at 11 bases. The CDR3 has 18 residues.

This clonotype was observed a handful of times. The chain uses TRBV3-1 and TRBJ2-2; 9 bases align to TRBD2. The CDR3 has 16 amino acids. Germline values: CDR1 LGHDT, CDR2 YNNKEL (reference sequence). V shed 5 bases, J shed 0 bases, and the junction held 4 bases outside the gene matches. In DNA form, the CDR3 reads TGTGCCAGCAGCAACCGACTAGCGGCGAACACCGGGGAGCTGTTTTTT. It is translated as CASSNRLAANTGELFF.

This clonotype was found many times. This chain joins TRBV5-1 and TRBJ2-7; either TRBD1 or TRBD2 may fit D (5 bases each). V was clipped by 4 bases and J by 3 bases, with 14 bases between them. Per germline, CDR1 SGHRS and CDR2 YFSETQ. The CDR3 runs to 14 residues. The CDR3 loop reads CASSAGAGFYEQYF. CDR3 nucleotide sequence: TGCGCCAGCAGCGCCGGGGCAGGGTTCTACGAGCAGTACTTC.

The genes are TRBV4-2 and TRBJ1-5; D not resolved. Trimming removed 0 bases at V and 0 bases at J, with 6 bases between. CDR1 and CDR2 (germline): LGHNA, YNFKEQ. This CDR3 is 15 amino acids long. DNA of the CDR3: TGTGCCAGCAGCCAAGAAATGGTTAGCAATCAGCCCCAGCATTTT. Translated: CASSQEMVSNQPQHF.

The chain combines TRBV29-1 with TRBJ1-1, with 7 bases lining up with TRBD1. J lost 0 bases, V lost 6 bases, and 4 bases had no gene match. The V gene's germline CDR1 is SQVTM and CDR2 ANQGSEA. The CDR3 covers 13 residues. In nucleotides, the CDR3 is TGCAGCGTAGGTACAGGGGTGAACACTGAAGCTTTCTTT. It yields the protein CSVGTGVNTEAFF.

This clonotype was observed a handful of times. This chain uses TRBV7-8 with TRBJ2-7; D is uncertain. The CDR3 is made up of 13 amino acids. V lost 5 bases and J lost 3, with 11 bases in between. The germline V gene has CDR1 SGHVS and CDR2 FQNEAQ. The CDR3 DNA reads as TGTGCCAGCAGCACAACCGACCGCTACGAGCAGTACTTC. Translation: CASSTTDRYEQYF.

J is TRBJ2-3 and V is TRBV12-5; a weak D match, TRBD2 (5 bases). The V gene lost 4 bases and the J gene lost 1 base, with 12 bases spanning the gap. CDR1 and CDR2 (germline): LGHNT, FRNRAP. The CDR3 is 15 residues long. CDR3 bases: TGTGCTAGTGGTTCAGGACGGACTGGCACAGATACGCAGTATTTT. It translates to CASGSGRTGTDTQYF.

This clonotype was counted many times. V gene TRBV2 combines with J gene TRBJ2-5; TRBD1 aligns across 9 bases. CDR3 length: 17 amino acids. Germline CDR1 is SNHLY and CDR2 is FYNNEI. The V and J ends lost 1 base and 0 bases, in that order; junction bases with no gene match: 6. This chain's CDR3 is CASSEEGTGWDQETQYF. The CDR3 DNA is TGTGCCAGCAGTGAAGAAGGGACAGGGTGGGACCAAGAGACCCAGTACTTC.

This clonotype was counted a few times. The chain carries TRBV7-9 and TRBJ2-7, with D hard to call. With 5 bases removed from V and 5 bases from J, the gap between germline ends came to 10 bases. Germline loops: CDR1 SEHNR, CDR2 FQNEAQ (reference sequence). The CDR3 length is 12 residues. The CDR3 region is CASSAGRNEQYF. CDR3 nucleotides: TGTGCCAGCAGCGCCGGACGGAACGAGCAGTACTTC.

CDR3 sequence (DNA): TGTGCCAGCAGCTCCACCGGGACAGCAAGCCTAGCGGGGGCTCTCTACGAGCAGTACTTC. Amino acid sequence: CASSSTGTASLAGALYEQYF. V gene TRBV11-1 combines with J gene TRBJ2-7; 10 nucleotides agree with TRBD2. The CDR3 is 20 residues long. J gave up 3 bases and V 4 bases, and 21 bases lay outside the gene matches. The V gene's germline CDR1 is SGHAT and CDR2 FQDESV (reference sequence). The full variable domain, in which reference TRBV11-1 and TRBJ2-7 provide the parts outside the CDR3, is EAEVAQSPRYKITEKSQAVAFWCDPISGHATLYWYRQILGQGPELLVQFQDESVVDDSQLPKDRFSAERLKGVDSTLKIQPAELGDSAMYLCASSSTGTASLAGALYEQYFGPGTRLTVT.

This clonotype was found a few times. This chain uses TRBV7-8 with TRBJ2-7, with D unclear. Per germline, CDR1 SGHVS and CDR2 FQNEAQ. There are 14 residues in the CDR3. V dropped 5 bases and J dropped 0 bases, with 11 bases sitting between them. DNA for the CDR3: TGTGCCAGCAGCCATACATCCAGCTCCTACGAGCAGTACTTC. It translates to CASSHTSSSYEQYF.

The sample holds many counts of this clonotype. The gene calls are TRBV7-8 and TRBJ2-3; 10 bases match TRBD1. Germline V gene lookup returns CDR1 SGHVS and CDR2 FQNEAQ. The CDR3 has 14 residues. The V segment lost 7 bases and the J segment 4 bases; nucleotides outside the gene matches: 5. This CDR3 reads CASNRDRGADTQYF. CDR3 in DNA: TGTGCCAGCAACCGGGACAGGGGTGCAGATACGCAGTATTTT.

This clonotype was picked up a small number of times. The V call is TRBV6-5, the J call TRBJ2-2; D perhaps matches TRBD2 (5 bases). In germline, CDR1 is MNHEY, CDR2 SVGAGI. With 2 bases removed from V and 6 bases from J, the gap between germline ends came to 7 bases. This CDR3 spans 13 amino acids. The CDR3 sequence is CASSYEGAGELFF. The CDR3 nucleotides read TGTGCCAGCAGTTACGAGGGCGCCGGGGAGCTGTTTTTT.